The rows below give T cell receptor beta chains drawn from one sample of a study of identical twins. TCRdb fed the 5' RACE reads into MiXCR, producing one record per CDR3 protein. The table includes about 690,000 distinct CDR3 sequences, 21% detected once. In addition, the sample was reused for a study of T cells expressing NK-cell markers.

Sequenced input: PBMCs. The receptors stem from a woman under 30 in good health. Each CDR3 is given with its conserved first and last residue. A D gene is named only where the DNA matches it firmly. The size field is filled for only some rows; it gives once, few, many or a size class.

>TRBV5-1|few|TRBJ2-1|.
CASSLLSDSTQFF
TGCGCCAGCAGCTTACTCTCGGACAGCACGCAGTTCTTC
>TRBV12-3/TRBV12-4|few|TRBJ1-2|.
CASSTGSVSAMDGYTF
TGTGCCAGCAGTACAGGTTCTGTCTCCGCGATGGATGGCTACACCTTC
>TRBV20-1|.|TRBJ2-2|TRBD2
CSASSGATGELFF
TGCAGTGCTAGCAGCGGGGCCACCGGGGAGCTGTTTTTT
>TRBV2|.|TRBJ2-3|TRBD2
CASSEASGGTRDTQYF
TGTGCCAGCAGTGAAGCTAGCGGGGGGACAAGAGATACGCAGTATTTT
>TRBV29-1|many|TRBJ2-2|TRBD1
CSVESRRDRAFGNTGELFF
TGCAGCGTTGAAAGTCGCCGGGACAGGGCGTTCGGAAACACCGGGGAGCTGTTTTTT
>TRBV7-2|.|TRBJ2-7|.
CASSRLSQIPFYEQYF
TGTGCCAGCAGCCGTCTCTCCCAAATTCCTTTCTACGAGCAGTACTTC
>TRBV24-1|few|TRBJ1-1|TRBD1
CATMDRGGTEAFF
TGTGCCACCATGGACAGGGGAGGCACTGAAGCTTTCTTT
>TRBV5-4|.|TRBJ2-1|TRBD2
CASSPWTSGSRFEQFF
TGTGCCAGCAGCCCATGGACTAGCGGGAGTCGCTTTGAGCAGTTCTTC
>TRBV20-1|few|TRBJ2-1|.
CSSVTISGYRSGEQFF
TGCAGTTCGGTTACGATTAGCGGATACCGGTCGGGTGAGCAGTTCTTC
>TRBV12-3/TRBV12-4|.|TRBJ2-7|.
CASSALGAGEQYF
TGTGCCAGCAGTGCCTTAGGGGCAGGCGAGCAGTACTTC
>TRBV6-5|few|TRBJ2-1|.
CASSYRKRGTFSYNEQFF
TGTGCCAGCAGTTACCGGAAACGGGGGACCTTCTCCTACAATGAGCAGTTCTTC
>TRBV6-1|.|TRBJ2-1|.
CASSRIGGSYNEQFF
TGTGCCAGCAGTCGAATAGGGGGCTCCTACAATGAGCAGTTCTTC
>TRBV30|.|TRBJ2-1|TRBD2
CAWSVQAGWPNEQFF
TGTGCCTGGAGTGTACAAGCGGGGTGGCCCAATGAGCAGTTCTTC
>TRBV11-2|.|TRBJ2-3|.
CASSKSGPDTQYF
TGTGCCAGCAGTAAAAGCGGCCCCGATACGCAGTATTTT
>TRBV6-5|few|TRBJ2-1|.
CASSYRRVDNEQFF
TGTGCCAGCAGTTATCGGAGGGTGGACAATGAGCAGTTCTTC
>TRBV12-3/TRBV12-4|many|TRBJ2-1|TRBD2
CASSLASGQFF
TGTGCCAGCAGTTTGGCTAGCGGGCAGTTCTTC
>TRBV5-1|few|TRBJ2-2|TRBD2
CASSLGTGGSGELFF
TGCGCCAGCAGCTTGGGAACGGGAGGCTCCGGGGAGCTGTTTTTT
>TRBV29-1|few|TRBJ2-1|.
CSVEGAANEQFF
TGCAGCGTTGAAGGGGCAGCGAATGAGCAGTTCTTC
>TRBV13|few|TRBJ2-7|TRBD2
CASSLSGLAGHLYF
TGTGCCAGCAGCTTGTCGGGACTAGCGGGACACTTGTACTTC
>TRBV20-1|few|TRBJ2-7|TRBD1
CSARRQGLGEQYF
TGCAGTGCTAGAAGACAGGGGTTGGGCGAGCAGTACTTC
>TRBV12-3/TRBV12-4|.|TRBJ1-1|.
CASSNFPGTTEAFF
TGTGCCAGCTCGAACTTCCCGGGGACCACTGAAGCTTTCTTT
>TRBV7-2|few|TRBJ2-5|TRBD1
CASSSGQGARETQYF
TGTGCCAGCAGCTCGGGACAGGGGGCGCGTGAGACCCAGTACTTC
>TRBV27|few|TRBJ2-4|.
CASSRDNENIQYF
TGTGCCAGCAGCCGGGACAACGAGAACATTCAGTACTTC
>TRBV6-2/TRBV6-3|many|TRBJ2-3|.
CASSFLSDTQYF
TGTGCCAGCAGTTTCTTGTCAGATACGCAGTATTTT
>TRBV4-2|.|TRBJ1-1|.
CASSQDASSNTEAFF
TGTGCCAGCAGCCAAGATGCCAGCTCGAACACTGAAGCTTTCTTT
>TRBV7-9|many|TRBJ2-1|TRBD2
CASSLTSGRGDEQFF
TGTGCCAGCAGCCTAACTAGCGGGAGGGGCGATGAGCAGTTCTTC
>TRBV24-1|.|TRBJ2-2|TRBD2
CAAQTSGTNTGELFF
TGTGCCGCCCAGACTAGCGGGACGAACACCGGGGAGCTGTTTTTT
>TRBV11-3|.|TRBJ1-4|.
CASSFGGGNEKLFF
TGTGCCAGCAGCTTTGGCGGGGGGAATGAAAAACTGTTTTTT
>TRBV24-1|few|TRBJ2-1|.
CATSTGERGNEQFF
TGTGCCACCTCCACGGGGGAGAGGGGAAATGAGCAGTTCTTC
>TRBV2|many|TRBJ2-2|.
CASRGTGELFF
TGTGCCAGCAGAGGCACCGGGGAGCTGTTTTTT
>TRBV3-1|.|TRBJ2-7|TRBD2
CASSQVQAGGEQYF
TGTGCCAGCAGCCAAGTCCAAGCGGGAGGCGAGCAGTACTTC
>TRBV12-3/TRBV12-4|few|TRBJ2-7|TRBD1
CASSLGQGHTYEQYF
TGTGCCAGCAGTTTAGGACAGGGCCACACCTACGAGCAGTACTTC
>TRBV6-2/TRBV6-3|many|TRBJ2-2|.
CASSYPTDTGELFF
TGTGCCAGCAGTTACCCGACGGACACCGGGGAGCTGTTTTTT
>TRBV20-1|many|TRBJ2-1|TRBD2
CSARSLAGVTYNEQFF
TGCAGTGCTAGATCGCTAGCGGGAGTAACTTACAATGAGCAGTTCTTC
>TRBV12-3/TRBV12-4|many|TRBJ1-1|.
CASTFIAQNTEAFF
TGTGCCAGCACCTTTATCGCCCAGAACACTGAAGCTTTCTTT
>TRBV7-2|.|TRBJ2-7|.
CASSLMTGGGEQYF
TGTGCCAGCAGCTTAATGACCGGAGGCGGCGAGCAGTACTTC
>TRBV4-3|.|TRBJ2-2|.
CASSQDLGPTGELFF
TGCGCCAGCAGCCAAGATCTTGGGCCAACCGGGGAGCTGTTTTTT
>TRBV6-1|few|TRBJ2-3|TRBD2
CASSPKTSGVSTDTQYF
TGTGCCAGCAGCCCCAAGACTAGCGGGGTCAGCACAGATACGCAGTATTTT
>TRBV7-9|few|TRBJ1-1|.
CASSLAELSEAFF
TGTGCCAGCAGCTTAGCAGAACTCTCTGAAGCTTTCTTT
>TRBV5-1|few|TRBJ2-5|TRBD1
CASSYDPDRVKTQYF
TGCGCCAGCAGCTACGACCCCGACAGGGTGAAGACCCAGTACTTC
>TRBV12-3/TRBV12-4|.|TRBJ2-2|TRBD1
CASYLLRGITGELFF
TGTGCCAGTTACTTACTCAGGGGGATCACCGGGGAGCTGTTTTTT
>TRBV7-2|.|TRBJ2-3|TRBD2
CASSLAFSGGRGADTQYF
TGTGCCAGCAGCTTAGCATTCTCGGGCGGGAGGGGGGCAGATACGCAGTATTTT
>TRBV29-1|many|TRBJ2-2|TRBD1
CSVRQGNGGELFF
TGCAGCGTGCGACAGGGGAATGGCGGGGAGCTGTTTTTT
>TRBV20-1|.|TRBJ2-1|.
CSARMLNEQFF
TGCAGTGCTAGAATGCTGAATGAGCAGTTCTTC
>TRBV2|few|TRBJ2-7|.
CASSANGVYEQYF
TGTGCCAGCAGTGCCAACGGAGTCTACGAGCAGTACTTC
>TRBV7-2|few|TRBJ2-7|.
CASSSRTASYEQYF
TGTGCCAGCAGCTCCCGGACAGCGAGTTACGAGCAGTACTTC
>TRBV10-1|few|TRBJ1-2|.
CASSSDKDYGYTF
TGCGCCAGCAGCTCGGACAAGGACTATGGCTACACCTTC
>TRBV25-1|many|TRBJ2-3|TRBD1
CASSELRDRATDTQYF
TGTGCCAGCAGTGAATTAAGGGACAGGGCTACAGATACGCAGTATTTT
>TRBV6-5|few|TRBJ2-2|.
CASSYPRTGGAGELFF
TGTGCCAGCAGTTACCCCCGGACGGGGGGCGCCGGGGAGCTGTTTTTT
>TRBV7-9|.|TRBJ2-7|TRBD1
CASSFTGTGHYEQYF
TGTGCCAGCAGCTTTACCGGGACAGGGCACTACGAGCAGTACTTC
>TRBV9|.|TRBJ2-1|.
CASSVVRGEQFF
TGTGCCAGCAGCGTAGTTAGGGGTGAGCAGTTCTTC
>TRBV9|few|TRBJ1-1|.
CASSVGGDTEAFF
TGTGCCAGCAGCGTGGGGGGCGATACTGAAGCTTTCTTT
>TRBV20-1|.|TRBJ2-5|.
CSASLQGGHTQYF
TGCAGTGCTAGTCTTCAGGGGGGGCATACCCAGTACTTC
>TRBV20-1|few|TRBJ1-1|TRBD1
CSAKLSYRGNTEAFF
TGCAGTGCTAAATTGTCCTACAGGGGGAACACTGAAGCTTTCTTT
>TRBV7-2|few|TRBJ2-5|TRBD1
CASSAGQGLNQYF
TGTGCCAGCAGCGCCGGACAGGGGTTGAACCAGTACTTC
>TRBV4-2|many|TRBJ2-5|.
CASSQDGWETQYF
TGTGCCAGCAGCCAAGATGGGTGGGAGACCCAGTACTTC
>TRBV5-1|.|TRBJ2-3|.
CASSSRQYTDTQYF
TGCGCCAGCAGCTCCCGACAGTACACAGATACGCAGTATTTT
>TRBV12-3/TRBV12-4|.|TRBJ2-3|.
CASSPVGATDTQYF
TGTGCCAGCAGCCCGGTGGGGGCCACAGATACGCAGTATTTT
>TRBV15|once|TRBJ1-5|.
CATSTERAGWGNQPQHF
TGTGCCACCAGCACGGAACGGGCAGGGTGGGGCAATCAGCCCCAGCATTTT
>TRBV24-1|.|TRBJ2-1|.
CATSDPRTGDNEQFF
TGTGCCACCAGTGATCCACGTACTGGAGACAATGAGCAGTTCTTC